The 29 T cell receptor beta chains below come from one sample, sequenced in a study of T cells in narcolepsy. This table comes from immunoSEQ multiplex PCR, and its TCRdb copy is limited to in-frame clones, with some not included. The sample lists about 22,000 clones, about 81% seen once, with around 3.9% in the top ten. Sequencing was performed on memory (CD45RA-) CD4+ T cells from blood. Receptor source: a human donor in good health.

Comments on this clone: One junction end disagrees with the germline gene, perhaps due to a read error. The V gene is TRBV6-5, the J gene TRBJ2-1; 12 nucleotides align to TRBD2. The CDR3 runs to 16 residues. The germline V gene has CDR1 MNHEY and CDR2 SVGAGI. In DNA form, the CDR3 reads TGTGCCAGCAGTTCCCATCTAGCGGGGGGGCGTAATGGGCAGTTCTTC. The encoded protein is CASSSHLAGGRNGQFF.

The V call is TRBV18, the J call TRBJ1-1; tentatively, D is TRBD1 (6 bases). Germline loops: CDR1 KGHSH, CDR2 LQKENI. This CDR3 is 13 amino acids long. Trimming shortened V by 3 bases and J by 3 bases, and 8 bases separated the two germline ends. CDR3 sequence (DNA): TGTGCCAGCTCACCGGCAGGGGACACTGAAGCTTTCTTT. It translates to CASSPAGDTEAFF.

The chain couples TRBV9 to TRBJ1-4; a weak D match, TRBD1 (5 bases). The CDR3 runs 17 residues. Germline V gene sequence: CDR1 SGDLS, CDR2 YYNGEE. V was pared by 0 bases and J by 0 bases, with 12 bases between. CDR3 protein: CASSVGRLGATNEKLFF. The CDR3 DNA is TGTGCCAGCAGCGTAGGAAGATTGGGGGCAACTAATGAAAAACTGTTTTTT.

The chain joins TRBV21-1 to TRBJ2-1. TRBV21-1 is shown as a pseudogene. The CDR3 is made up of 16 amino acids. Here the CDR3 reads CASSNGERKLYNEQFF. CDR3 bases: TGTGCCAGCAGCAATGGGGAAAGGAAGCTCTACAATGAGCAGTTCTTC.

The chain links TRBV1 to TRBJ2-5; TRBD1, as called in the table, went unchecked against the DNA. TRBV1 is a pseudogene segment. The CDR3 sequence is 12 residues long. The CDR3 DNA reads TGCACCAGCAGCCAAGTTCAGGCTAACCAGTACTTC. The encoded protein is CTSSQVQANQYF.

This rearrangement joins TRBV11-3 to TRBJ2-1; D gene uncertain. V was clipped by 3 bases and J by 9 bases, with 12 bases between them. CDR3 size: 13 residues. Germline assignment: CDR1 SGHNT and CDR2 YENEEA. The CDR3 nucleotides read TGTGCCAGCAGCTTCGAAACAGAGACTGAGCAGTTCTTC. Amino acids: CASSFETETEQFF.

The J gene is TRBJ2-2, the V gene TRBV6-5; no reliable D call. V was clipped by 4 bases and J by 10 bases, with 13 bases between them. CDR3 length: 13 residues. The germline V gene encodes CDR1 MNHEY and CDR2 SVGAGI. The CDR3 region is CASSSRPNAELFF. As DNA, the CDR3 is TGTGCCAGCAGTTCCCGGCCCAACGCGGAGCTGTTTTTT.

This chain joins TRBV4-3 and TRBJ2-2, with D perhaps TRBD1 (6 bases). CDR1 is LGHNA and CDR2 is YSLEER in the germline V gene. Deletions cut 0 bases from V and 6 bases from J, with 17 bases between. The CDR3 has 17 residues. The CDR3 loop reads CASSQEPTGHFAGELFF. Here the CDR3 DNA reads TGCGCCAGCAGCCAAGAGCCGACAGGACATTTCGCCGGGGAGCTGTTTTTT.

CDR3: CASGPSGWETQYF. For the CDR3, the DNA is TGTGCCAGCGGGCCGAGTGGGTGGGAGACCCAGTACTTC. The chain carries TRBV6-1 and TRBJ2-5; no firm D call. The CDR3 has 13 amino acids. V was shortened by 8 bases and J by 5 bases, with 15 bases between the two germline ends. Germline V lookup: CDR1 MNHNS, CDR2 SASEGT.

The rearrangement uses TRBV14 and TRBJ2-1; TRBD2 agrees at 13 bases. The CDR3 has 16 amino acids. The germline CDR1 and CDR2 sequences are SGHDN and FVKESK. V lost 4 bases and J lost 2; bases outside the gene matches: 2. In nucleotides, the CDR3 is TGTGCCAGCAGCCGACTAGCGGGGGGACCCTACAATGAGCAGTTCTTC. Its translation is CASSRLAGGPYNEQFF.

A few counts support this clone. For the CDR3, the DNA is TGTGCCTGGGGACAGTGGTATGGCTACACCTTC. It specifies CAWGQWYGYTF. V gene TRBV2 combines with J gene TRBJ1-2; 7 positions match TRBD1. CDR3 length: 11 residues. Germline V gene sequence: CDR1 SNHLY, CDR2 FYNNEI. The junction had 5 bases not matched to a gene; V was cut back by 11 bases and J by 5 bases.

This clone was recorded once. The rearrangement uses TRBV5-1 and TRBJ2-5; either TRBD1 or TRBD2 may fit D (5 bases each). This CDR3 is 15 amino acids long. Germline assignment: CDR1 SGHRS and CDR2 YFSETQ. Trimming cost V 4 bases and J 0 bases, with 13 bases left between them. DNA for the CDR3: TGCGCCAGCAGCCAAAGGGACGGCAACCAAGAGACCCAGTACTTC. This sequence encodes CASSQRDGNQETQYF.

The rearrangement links TRBV6-5 to TRBJ1-1; 8 nucleotides line up with TRBD1. The germline gives CDR1 MNHEY, CDR2 SVGAGI. V trimming: 2 bases; J trimming: 4 bases; junction bases outside the gene matches: 3. CDR3 length equals 14 residues. Here the CDR3 DNA reads TGTGCCAGCAGTTACCGACAGGGGAGCACTGAAGCTTTCTTT. Translating it yields CASSYRQGSTEAFF.

This clone showed up just once. The CDR3 DNA sequence: TGCGCCAGCAGCTTGGTTTCAGGGAGTAACTACAATGAGCAGTTCTTC. Its translation: CASSLVSGSNYNEQFF. The chain joins TRBV5-1 to TRBJ2-1; D is possibly TRBD1 or TRBD2 (5 bases each). The germline V and J ends were trimmed by 0 bases and 3 bases, with 13 bases remaining between them. CDR1 is SGHRS, CDR2 YFSETQ, per germline. This CDR3 has 16 residues.

This rearrangement joins TRBV6-5 to TRBJ1-5; D remains unclear. The CDR3 has 14 residues. V dropped 6 bases and J dropped 0 bases, with 9 bases sitting between them. The germline CDR1 and CDR2 sequences are MNHEY and SVGAGI. This chain's CDR3 is CASSSYNSNQPQHF. CDR3 nucleotides: TGTGCCAGCAGCTCCTATAATAGCAATCAGCCCCAGCATTTT.

V and J are TRBV11-2 and TRBJ1-1; D might be TRBD1 (5 bases). This CDR3 has 13 residues. V gave up 0 bases and J gave up 4 bases, with 6 bases separating them. Germline assignment: CDR1 SGHAT and CDR2 FQNNGV. The CDR3 spells CASSLDQGTEAFF. In DNA, the CDR3 is TGTGCCAGCAGCTTAGATCAGGGCACTGAAGCTTTCTTT.

The V and J genes are TRBV20-1 and TRBJ2-3; D remains unclear. The CDR3 totals 11 residues. Germline CDR1 reads DFQATT; CDR2 reads SNEGSKA (reference sequence). The V gene lost 2 bases and the J gene lost 4 bases, with 4 bases spanning the gap. This CDR3 reads CSARRSDTQYF. CDR3 coding DNA: TGCAGTGCTAGACGGTCAGATACGCAGTATTTT.

This clone was found once. CDR3 sequence reads: CASSIPPEAHYGYTF. DNA for the CDR3: TGTGCCAGTAGTATCCCACCGGAGGCCCACTATGGCTACACCTTC. The chain recombines TRBV19 with TRBJ1-2; D remains ambiguous. CDR3 length: 15 amino acids. Germline CDR1 and CDR2: LNHDA and SQIVND (reference sequence). V was pared by 3 bases and J by 3 bases, with 14 bases between. Complete variable domain (other parts from reference TRBV19 and TRBJ1-2): DGGITQSPKYLFRKEGQNVTLSCEQNLNHDAMYWYRQDPGQGLRLIYYSQIVNDFQKGDIAEGYSVSREKKESFPLTVTSAQKNPTAFYLCASSIPPEAHYGYTFGSGTRLTVV.

V and J are TRBV6-5 and TRBJ2-1; TRBD2 is a possible D gene (6 bases). V shed 6 bases and J shed 0 bases, with 12 bases lying between them. The length of the CDR3 is 15 residues. The V gene's germline CDR1 is MNHEY and CDR2 SVGAGI. This chain's CDR3 is CASRKHGSSYNEQFF. DNA of the CDR3: TGTGCCAGCAGAAAACACGGGAGCTCCTACAATGAGCAGTTCTTC.

The chain combines TRBV7-2 with TRBJ2-1, with TRBD2 matching 11 bases. Unmatched junction bases numbered 5, after V lost 5 bases and J lost 5 bases. This CDR3 contains 15 residues. Germline V gene sequence: CDR1 SGHTA, CDR2 FQGNSA. CDR3 nucleotide sequence: TGTGCCAGCAGCAGGGAACTAGCGGGGGACAATGAGCAGTTCTTC. Amino acids: CASSRELAGDNEQFF.

The genes are TRBV7-6 and TRBJ1-6, with 7 bases identical to TRBD1. Unmatched junction bases numbered 13, after V lost 5 bases and J lost 3 bases. CDR1 is SGHVS, CDR2 FNYEAQ, per germline. The CDR3 has 18 residues. CDR3 residues: CASSLSVGTAGYNSPLHF. CDR3 DNA sequence: TGTGCCAGCAGCCTAAGCGTGGGGACAGCGGGCTATAATTCACCCCTCCACTTT.

This clone has just one count. The J gene is TRBJ1-1, the V gene TRBV15, with D unresolved. The germline gives CDR1 LNHNV, CDR2 YYDKDF (reference sequence). V lost 0 bases and J lost 2, with 10 bases in between. The CDR3 sequence is 15 residues long. The CDR3 loop reads CATSREYSLNTEAFF. CDR3 bases: TGTGCCACCAGCAGAGAATACAGCCTAAACACTGAAGCTTTCTTT.

The chain joins TRBV13 to TRBJ2-7; 7 bases are shared with TRBD1. Germline V gene lookup returns CDR1 PRHDT and CDR2 FYEKMQ (reference sequence). J was trimmed by 9 bases and V by 3 bases; bases with no gene match: 17. This CDR3 has 16 residues. For the CDR3, the DNA is TGTGCCAGCAGCTTTACCCACCGGGACAGCCTAGAAGGGCAGTACTTC. This gives the protein CASSFTHRDSLEGQYF.

The chain is built from TRBV10-3 and TRBJ2-3; 11 positions agree with TRBD2. Germline V lookup: CDR1 ENHRY, CDR2 SYGVKD. Germline trimming cut 6 bases from V and 6 bases from J; bases unmatched to any gene: 5. CDR3 size: 14 residues. CDR3 sequence (DNA): TGTGCCATCAGACATAGCGGGGGGGCTGATACGCAGTATTTT. Its translation is CAIRHSGGADTQYF.

V gene TRBV7-2 combines with J gene TRBJ2-1; D uncertain. CDR3 length equals 13 residues. In germline, CDR1 is SGHTA, CDR2 FQGNSA. The V end was cut by 0 bases, the J end by 5 bases, with 5 bases between. Written as DNA, the CDR3 is TGTGCCAGCAGCTTAGCCAGGCACAATGAGCAGTTCTTC. This sequence encodes CASSLARHNEQFF. The full variable domain, rest sourced from reference TRBV7-2 and TRBJ2-1, is GAGVSQSPSNKVTEKGKDVELRCDPISGHTALYWYRQSLGQGLEFLIYFQGNSAPDKSGLPSDRFSAERTGGSVSTLTIQRTQQEDSAVYLCASSLARHNEQFFGPGTRLTVL.

This clone has more than one count but fewer than ten. This chain links TRBV5-6 with TRBJ2-3; possible D gene TRBD1, 6 bases. Between the trimmed V and J ends, which lost 1 base and 0 bases, there was a span of 12 bases. Germline CDR1 reads SGHDT; CDR2 reads YYEEEE. The CDR3 runs 16 residues. The CDR3 reads CASSLFGQTSTDTQYF. The CDR3 DNA follows: TGTGCCAGCAGCTTGTTCGGACAGACTAGCACAGATACGCAGTATTTT.

The chain uses TRBV5-4 and TRBJ2-2; D might be TRBD2 (6 bases). This CDR3 spans 17 amino acids. Germline V gene lookup returns CDR1 SGHNT and CDR2 YYREEE (reference sequence). V was trimmed by 0 bases and J by 6 bases, leaving 18 bases between them. This chain's CDR3 is CASSLGGGTGTAGELFF. CDR3 sequence (DNA): TGTGCCAGCAGCTTGGGAGGCGGGACGGGGACGGCCGGGGAGCTGTTTTTT. Filled out from reference TRBV5-4 and TRBJ2-2, the complete variable domain reads ETGVTQSPTHLIKTRGQQVTLRCSSQSGHNTVSWYQQALGQGPQFIFQYYREEENGRGNFPPRFSGLQFPNYSSELNVNALELDDSALYLCASSLGGGTGTAGELFFGEGSRLTVL.

The rearrangement uses TRBV19 and TRBJ2-6; D remains ambiguous. Trimming removed 7 bases from V and 12 bases from J, with 16 bases in between. Germline CDR1 reads LNHDA; CDR2 reads SQIVND (reference sequence). CDR3 length equals 13 residues. CDR3 amino acids: CASTFGLPPVLTF. The CDR3 bases are TGTGCCAGTACTTTCGGCCTGCCCCCCGTCCTGACTTTC.

A few counts support this clone. The chain links TRBV11-2 to TRBJ1-2; the D is unclear. Germline V gives CDR1 SGHAT, CDR2 FQNNGV. The V end lost 4 bases, the J end lost 2 bases, and 8 bases lay between the germline ends. The CDR3 runs 13 residues. CDR3 region: CASSSTGNYGYTF. The CDR3 DNA sequence: TGTGCCAGCAGCTCTACGGGAAACTATGGCTACACCTTC.